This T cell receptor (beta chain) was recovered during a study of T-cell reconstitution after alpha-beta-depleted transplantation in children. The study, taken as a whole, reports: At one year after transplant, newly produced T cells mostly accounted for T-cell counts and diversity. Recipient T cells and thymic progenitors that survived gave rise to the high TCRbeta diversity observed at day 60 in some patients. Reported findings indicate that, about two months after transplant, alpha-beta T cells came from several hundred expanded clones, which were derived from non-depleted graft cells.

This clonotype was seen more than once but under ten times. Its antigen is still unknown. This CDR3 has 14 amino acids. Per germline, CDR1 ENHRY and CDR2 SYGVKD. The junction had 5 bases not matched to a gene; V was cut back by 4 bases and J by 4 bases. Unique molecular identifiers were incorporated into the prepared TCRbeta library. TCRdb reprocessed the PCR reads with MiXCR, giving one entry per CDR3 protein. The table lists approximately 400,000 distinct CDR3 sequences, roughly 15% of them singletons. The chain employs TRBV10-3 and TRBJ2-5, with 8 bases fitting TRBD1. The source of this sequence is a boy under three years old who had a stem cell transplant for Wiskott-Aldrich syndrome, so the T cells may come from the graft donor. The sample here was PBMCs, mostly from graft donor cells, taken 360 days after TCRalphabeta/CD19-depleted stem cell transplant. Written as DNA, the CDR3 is TGTGCCATCAGTGGTGGGACAGGAGTAGAGACCCAGTACTTC. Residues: CAISGGTGVETQYF.